This T cell receptor (beta chain) was obtained from a study of T cell responses to AZD1222 COVID-19 vaccine (dated by TCRdb to the early 2020s). Regarding the research as a whole: Because spike-specific TCR depth and breadth did not differ between the two schedules, AZD1222 recipients who got a second dose at roughly 4 weeks were pooled with those who got a second dose at roughly 12 weeks. Enrollment into the trials was organized by age into subgroups of 18-55, 56-69 and 70-plus years, and those subgroups contained roughly 140, 27 and 60 TCR-sequenced participants, respectively. TCR sequencing was performed for about 250 trial participants, of whom roughly 200 were given two doses of AZD1222 and about 25 were given two doses of MenACWY control vaccine.

In regard to this clone: The clone's antigen remains unknown. There are no base qualities to consult, and no much larger clone falls within one base.

Study-level results and caveats: Because no day 14 peak-response samples were available, the repertoires could be characterized only after the peak T cell response. Conclusions about previously exposed vaccinees are limited, since just five or six AZD1222 recipients were seropositive for SARS-CoV-2 at baseline. The vaccine-associated CD4 TCRs covered the entire spike protein, and the dominant responses fell in regions 160-218 and 743-854. Participants were mostly white British, with more females than males. The authors suggested clonal diversity may have been underestimated. After two AZD1222 doses, spike-specific TCR breadth and depth were significantly higher than at day 0 and than in MenACWY recipients. Epitopes outside the regions mutated in the B.1.351 and B.1.1.7 variants were reportedly recognized by nearly half of the unique spike-specific TCRs. The 56-69-year group was small, and its depth increase did not reach significance, likely because of low power.

Reading the germline V gene gives CDR1 SGDLS and CDR2 YYNGEE. From cysteine to phenylalanine, the CDR3 is 15 amino acids long. Only the CDR3 region is kept as DNA, spanning 45 bases read in frame from base 1. V was cut back by 4 bases and J by 1 base, leaving a gap of 14 bases between them. The CDR3 regions of human TCRbeta chains were subjected to immunosequencing. The study's processing was this. Repertoire TCRs were matched against a reference library of SARS-CoV-2-specific TCRs generated with the MIRA antigen-specificity platform. Breadth was defined as the fraction of unique TCRs that were SARS-CoV-2-associated, and depth was defined as the fraction of total T cells that were SARS-CoV-2-associated. Using the MIRA data, each spike-specific TCR was mapped to the spike region that the TCR reacts to and placed in a CD4 or CD8 class. Log10-transformed breadth and depth values were compared by one-way ANOVA with Sidak's multiple comparisons tests. The immuneACCESS repertoire file appears here via TCRdb, limited to in-frame rearrangements. These files lack a portion of the clones; in checked studies, under half of the deficit traces to unresolved V genes, and the cause of the others is not known. The V and J calls and clone size were taken over from that table, and D and trimming were inferred from the DNA. A total of 120,000 or so clones appear in this sample, roughly nine tenths of them only once. Jointly, the top ten make up about 5.3% of the sample.

Per the publication, the time point label means: baseline before first vaccination. Vaccinee samples were obtained from the UK trials COV001 and COV002, which included a single-blind randomized controlled phase 2/3 trial of AZD1222 (ChAdOx1 nCoV-19) in healthy adults. For TCRbeta chain sequencing, PBMC samples from trial participants were taken at day 0 and at day 28 after the second dose. This specimen was peripheral blood, taken on day 0 of AZD1222 vaccination. Recombination joined TRBV9 with TRBJ2-5; 6 matching bases give a weak D call of TRBD1. The TCR was taken from an adult in good health. This receptor carries the CDR3 CASSRTDNPQETQYF. The nucleotide sequence reads TGTGCCAGCAGCAGGACAGACAACCCCCAAGAGACCCAGTACTTC.